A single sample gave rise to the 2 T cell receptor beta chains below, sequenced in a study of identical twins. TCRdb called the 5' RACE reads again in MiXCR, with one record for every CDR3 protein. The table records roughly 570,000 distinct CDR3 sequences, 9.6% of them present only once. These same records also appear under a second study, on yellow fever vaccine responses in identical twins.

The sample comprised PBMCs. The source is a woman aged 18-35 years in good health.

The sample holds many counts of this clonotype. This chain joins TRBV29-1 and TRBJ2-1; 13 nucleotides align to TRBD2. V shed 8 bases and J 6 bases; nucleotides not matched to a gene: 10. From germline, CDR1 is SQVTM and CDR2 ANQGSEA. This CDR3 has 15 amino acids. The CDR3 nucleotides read TGCAGCCTAGCGAAACTAGCGGGAGGGCCCAATGAGCAGTTCTTC. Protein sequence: CSLAKLAGGPNEQFF.

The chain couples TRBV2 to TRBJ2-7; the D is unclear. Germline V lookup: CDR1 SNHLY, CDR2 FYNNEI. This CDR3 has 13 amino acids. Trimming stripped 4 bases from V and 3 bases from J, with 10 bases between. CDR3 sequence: CASSVDGDYEQYF. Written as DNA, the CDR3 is TGTGCCAGCAGTGTTGACGGCGACTACGAGCAGTACTTC.